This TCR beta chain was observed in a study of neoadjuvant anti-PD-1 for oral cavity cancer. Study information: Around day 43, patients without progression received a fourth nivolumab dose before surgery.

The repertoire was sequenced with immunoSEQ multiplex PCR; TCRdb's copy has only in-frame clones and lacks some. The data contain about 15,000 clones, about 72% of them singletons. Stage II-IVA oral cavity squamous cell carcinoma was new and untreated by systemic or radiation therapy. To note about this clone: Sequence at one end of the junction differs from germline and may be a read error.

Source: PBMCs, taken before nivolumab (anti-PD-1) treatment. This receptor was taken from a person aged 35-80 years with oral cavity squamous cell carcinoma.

The DNA of the CDR3 is TGTGCTAGCAGCCGACAGGGAAGCGAGACCCAGTACTTC. Protein product: CASSRQGSETQYF. This rearrangement joins TRBV7-7 to TRBJ2-5, with TRBD1 matching 7 bases. The CDR3 consists of 13 residues. Germline V gives CDR1 SSHAT, CDR2 FNYEAQ (reference sequence).